This T cell receptor (beta chain) was observed in a study of blood T cell repertoires in COVID-19. Method: immunoSEQ multiplex PCR; TCRdb's copy keeps in-frame clones and lacks some. The table includes 140,000 or so clones, around four fifths detected once. Participants reported their clinical history, and cohort assignment relied on those reports. This clone showed up just a few times. CDR1 and CDR2 (germline): SGHNT, YENEEA. V trimming: 1 base; J trimming: 6 bases; junction bases outside the gene matches: 3. There are 15 residues in the CDR3. Sequenced material: PBMCs or T cells enriched from blood (not recorded which). This rearrangement joins TRBV11-3 to TRBJ2-1, with 10 positions matching TRBD1. This TCR was sampled from a woman aged 45-65 years with acute COVID-19. Here the CDR3 DNA reads TGTGCCAGCAGCTTAGGCGGGACAGGGGCCAATGAGCAGTTCTTC. It codes for CASSLGGTGANEQFF. Using reference TRBV11-3 and TRBJ2-1 for the parts outside the CDR3, the full variable domain is EAGVVQSPRYKIIEKKQPVAFWCNPISGHNTLYWYLQNLGQGPELLIRYENEEAVDDSQLPKDRFSAERLKGVDSTLKIQPAELGDSAVYLCASSLGGTGANEQFFGPGTRLTVL.